A single TCR beta chain is shown here with its context. Its antigen is currently unknown. This record belongs to a study of cytomegalovirus exposure and HLA in healthy donors. About the study: Approximately 85 million unique TCRs from HLA-typed donors were held in an early data release.

Points from the study as a whole: The authors enumerated some 160 TCR beta chains as linked to cytomegalovirus.

Both 60 Vbeta primers and 13 Jbeta primers went into the PCR. Assay: immunoSEQ multiplex PCR; the TCRdb copy retains only in-frame clones and omits some. This repertoire includes roughly 120,000 clones. V lost 1 base to trimming and J lost 5 bases; unmatched junction nucleotides: 6. The CDR3 totals 15 residues. Germline loops: CDR1 SGHAT, CDR2 FQNNGV. The gene calls are TRBV11-2 and TRBJ2-5, with TRBD2 matching 8 bases. Material for sequencing was PBMCs. The source is a man aged 18-30 years in good health and CMV-seronegative. CDR3 sequence: CASSLAGGPLETQYF. The CDR3 nucleotides are TGTGCCAGCAGCTTAGCGGGAGGGCCATTGGAGACCCAGTACTTC. Complete variable domain (other parts from reference TRBV11-2 and TRBJ2-5): EAGVAQSPRYKIIEKRQSVAFWCNPISGHATLYWYQQILGQGPKLLIQFQNNGVVDDSQLPKDRFSAERLKGVDSTLKIQPAKLEDSAVYLCASSLAGGPLETQYFGPGTRLLVL.